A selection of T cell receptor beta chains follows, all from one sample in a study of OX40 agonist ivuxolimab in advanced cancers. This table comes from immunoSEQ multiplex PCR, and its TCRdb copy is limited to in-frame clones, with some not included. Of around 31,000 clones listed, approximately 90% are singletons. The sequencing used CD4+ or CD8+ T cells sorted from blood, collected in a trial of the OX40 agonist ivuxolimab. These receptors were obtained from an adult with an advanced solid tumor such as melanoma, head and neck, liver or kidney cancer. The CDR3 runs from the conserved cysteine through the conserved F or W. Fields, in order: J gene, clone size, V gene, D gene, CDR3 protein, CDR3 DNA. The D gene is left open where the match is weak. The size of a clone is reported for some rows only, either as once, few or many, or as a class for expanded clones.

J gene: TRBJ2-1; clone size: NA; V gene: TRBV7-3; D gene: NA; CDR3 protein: CASSFGARADNEQFF; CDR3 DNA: TGTGCCAGCAGCTTCGGGGCTAGGGCCGACAATGAGCAGTTCTTC
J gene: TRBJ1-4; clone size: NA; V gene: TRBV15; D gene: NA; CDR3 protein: CATSPSTGTNEKLFF; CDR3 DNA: TGTGCCACCAGCCCTTCCACAGGAACTAATGAAAAACTGTTTTTT
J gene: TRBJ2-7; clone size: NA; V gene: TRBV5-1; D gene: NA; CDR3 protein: CASSMGGGVVYEQYF; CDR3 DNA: TGCGCCAGCAGCATGGGCGGGGGCGTGGTCTACGAGCAGTACTTC
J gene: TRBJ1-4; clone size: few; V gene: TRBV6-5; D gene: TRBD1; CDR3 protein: CASSYGQGVEKLFF; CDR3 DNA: TGTGCCAGCAGTTACGGACAGGGGGTTGAAAAACTGTTTTTT
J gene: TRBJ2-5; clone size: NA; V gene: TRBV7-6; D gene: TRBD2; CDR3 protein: CASSPRTSGPGETQYF; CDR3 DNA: TGTGCCAGCAGCCCGAGGACTAGCGGGCCCGGGGAGACCCAGTACTTC
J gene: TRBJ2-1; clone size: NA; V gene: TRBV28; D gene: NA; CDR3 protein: CASSLSPTSINNEQFF; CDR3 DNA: TGTGCCAGCAGTTTATCCCCGACTAGTATCAACAATGAGCAGTTCTTC
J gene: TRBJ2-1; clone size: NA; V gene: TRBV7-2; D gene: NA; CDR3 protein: CASSLHSSYNEQFF; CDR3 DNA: TGTGCCAGCAGCTTACATAGCTCCTACAATGAGCAGTTCTTC
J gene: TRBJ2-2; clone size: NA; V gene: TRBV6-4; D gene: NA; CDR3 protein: CASSDRETTGELFF; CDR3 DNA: TGTGCCAGCAGTGACAGGGAGACCACCGGGGAGCTGTTTTTT
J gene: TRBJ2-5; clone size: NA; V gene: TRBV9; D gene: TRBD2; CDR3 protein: CASSTGLAGVETQYF; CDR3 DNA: TGTGCCAGCAGCACGGGACTAGCGGGAGTAGAGACCCAGTACTTC
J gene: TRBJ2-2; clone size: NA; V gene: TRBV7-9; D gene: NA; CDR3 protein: CASSLAGSRTGELFF; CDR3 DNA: TGTGCCAGCAGCTTAGCAGGGAGTAGGACCGGGGAGCTGTTTTTT
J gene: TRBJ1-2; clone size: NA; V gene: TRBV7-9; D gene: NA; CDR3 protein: CASSVGRNLEGYTF; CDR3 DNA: TGTGCCAGCAGCGTCGGACGGAACTTGGAGGGCTACACCTTC
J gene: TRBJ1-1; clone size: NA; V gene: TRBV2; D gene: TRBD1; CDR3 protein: CASSATGTGLNEAFF; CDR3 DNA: TGTGCCAGCAGTGCCACCGGGACAGGGTTAAACGAAGCTTTCTTT
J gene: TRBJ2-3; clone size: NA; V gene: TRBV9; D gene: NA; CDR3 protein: CASSALHDTQYF; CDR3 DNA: TGTGCCAGCAGCGCGCTTCATGATACGCAGTATTTT
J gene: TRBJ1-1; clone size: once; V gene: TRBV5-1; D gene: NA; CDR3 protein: CASSLLENTEAFF; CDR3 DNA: TGCGCCAGCAGCTTGCTGGAGAACACTGAAGCTTTCTTT
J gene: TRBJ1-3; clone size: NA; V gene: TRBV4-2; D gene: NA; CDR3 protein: CASSHYLGNTIYF; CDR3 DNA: TGTGCCAGCAGCCATTACTTGGGAAACACCATATATTTT
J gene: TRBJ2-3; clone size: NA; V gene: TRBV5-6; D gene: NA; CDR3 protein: CASSFYKEPGPQKREYF; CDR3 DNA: TGTGCCAGCAGCTTTTACAAGGAGCCAGGTCCGCAGAAAAGGGAGTATTTT
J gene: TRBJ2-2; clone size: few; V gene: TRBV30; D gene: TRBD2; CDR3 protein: CAWSLGLAITGELFF; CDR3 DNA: TGTGCCTGGAGTCTTGGACTAGCGATCACCGGGGAGCTGTTTTTT
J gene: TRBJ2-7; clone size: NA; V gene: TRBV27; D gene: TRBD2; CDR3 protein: CASSLAGGLEQYF; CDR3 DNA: TGTGCCAGCAGTTTAGCGGGAGGGCTCGAGCAGTACTTC
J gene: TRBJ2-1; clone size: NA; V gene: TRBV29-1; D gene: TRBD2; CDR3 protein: CSATWASGSVEQFF; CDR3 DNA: TGCAGCGCAACATGGGCTAGCGGGAGTGTTGAGCAGTTCTTC
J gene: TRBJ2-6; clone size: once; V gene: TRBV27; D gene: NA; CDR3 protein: CASSSYPPFSGANVLTF; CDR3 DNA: TGTGCCAGCAGTTCCTACCCGCCCTTCTCTGGGGCCAACGTCCTGACTTTC
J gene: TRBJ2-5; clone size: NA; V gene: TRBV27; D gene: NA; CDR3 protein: CASKASVRETQYF; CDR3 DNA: TGTGCCAGCAAGGCTAGCGTGCGAGAGACCCAGTACTTC
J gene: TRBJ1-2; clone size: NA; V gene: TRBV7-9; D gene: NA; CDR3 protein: CASSANNYGYTF; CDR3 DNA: TGTGCCAGCAGCGCTAATAACTATGGCTACACCTTC
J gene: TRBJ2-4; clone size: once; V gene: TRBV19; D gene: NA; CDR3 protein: CASSISSYGTKNIQYF; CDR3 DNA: TGTGCCAGTAGTATCTCTTCTTACGGGACCAAAAACATTCAGTACTTC
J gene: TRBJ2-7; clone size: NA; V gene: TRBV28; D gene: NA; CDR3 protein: CASSLGDRSSYEQYF; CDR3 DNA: TGTGCCAGCAGTTTGGGCGACAGGAGCTCCTACGAGCAGTACTTC
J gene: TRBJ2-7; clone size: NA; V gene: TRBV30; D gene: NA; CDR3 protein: CAFRVPSYEQYF; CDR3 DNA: TGTGCCTTCAGAGTACCCTCCTACGAGCAGTACTTC
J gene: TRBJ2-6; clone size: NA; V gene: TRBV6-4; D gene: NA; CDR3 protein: CASSLEGSGANVLTF; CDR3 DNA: TGTGCCAGCAGTTTAGAGGGCTCTGGGGCCAACGTCCTGACTTTC